The 31 T cell receptor beta chains below come from one sample, sequenced in a study of blood T cell repertoires in COVID-19. Data came from immunoSEQ multiplex PCR; TCRdb stores just in-frame clones and leaves some out. The data contain roughly 60,000 clones, approximately 80% of them singletons. Sequencing was performed on peripheral blood. These receptor sequences come from a woman aged 55-69 years with acute or convalescent COVID-19.

CDR3 residues: CASSPRLAGGTDTQYF. The DNA for the CDR3 is TGTGCCAGCAGCCCCAGACTAGCGGGGGGCACAGATACGCAGTATTTT. This chain joins TRBV7-3 and TRBJ2-3; 12 positions agree with TRBD2. Trimming cost V 5 bases and J 1 base; bases outside gene matches: 4. This CDR3 has 16 residues. CDR1 and CDR2 (germline): SGHTA, FQGTGA.

The chain is built from TRBV7-9 and TRBJ1-1; TRBD1 is a possible D gene (6 bases). The CDR3 consists of 14 residues. V lost 4 bases and J lost 0, with 9 bases in between. The germline V gene has CDR1 SEHNR and CDR2 FQNEAQ (reference sequence). CDR3 region: CASSYRAMNTEAFF. In nucleotides, the CDR3 is TGTGCCAGCAGCTACAGGGCCATGAACACTGAAGCTTTCTTT.

This chain links TRBV2 with TRBJ2-7, with 10 nucleotides matching TRBD2. In germline, CDR1 is SNHLY, CDR2 FYNNEI. The trim removed 2 bases at V and 6 bases at J, leaving 4 bases unmatched. The CDR3 runs to 14 residues. In nucleotides, the CDR3 is TGTGCCAGCAGTGAATTCTGGACTAGCGGCGAGCAGTACTTC. Its protein is CASSEFWTSGEQYF.

The V and J genes are TRBV10-3 and TRBJ1-5; 7 bases match TRBD1. V lost 10 bases to trimming and J lost 0 bases; unmatched junction nucleotides: 9. CDR1 ENHRY and CDR2 SYGVKD come from the germline V gene. This CDR3 has 15 amino acids. The CDR3 coding sequence is TGTGCCACTTGGGACAGCGATTATAGCAATCAGCCCCAGCATTTT. It yields the protein CATWDSDYSNQPQHF.

The chain recombines TRBV19 with TRBJ2-3; TRBD1 aligns across 8 bases. With V trimmed by 5 bases and J by 4 bases, 5 bases remained unmatched. The germline gives CDR1 LNHDA, CDR2 SQIVND (reference sequence). CDR3 length equals 14 residues. The CDR3 nucleotides are TGTGCCAGTAGTGGAGCAGGGGGCGCAGATACGCAGTATTTT. Protein product: CASSGAGGADTQYF.

The chain combines TRBV7-9 with TRBJ1-6; a weak D match, TRBD1 (6 bases). The CDR3 loop spans 16 amino acids. Germline V gives CDR1 SEHNR, CDR2 FQNEAQ (reference sequence). The germline V and J ends were trimmed by 5 bases and 7 bases, with 18 bases remaining between them. The CDR3 is CASSQGHGLWNSPLHF. Written as DNA, the CDR3 is TGTGCCAGCAGCCAGGGACACGGGCTCTGGAATTCACCCCTCCACTTT.

The chain has TRBV5-1 and TRBJ2-2, with D possibly being TRBD2 (6 bases). Trimming took off 0 bases at V and 7 bases at J, with 10 bases between the two ends. The V gene's germline CDR1 is SGHRS and CDR2 YFSETQ. The CDR3 runs 14 residues. DNA for the CDR3: TGCGCCAGCAGCTTGGATGGGGGAGGCGGGGAGCTGTTTTTT. This translates into CASSLDGGGGELFF.

V and J are TRBV18 and TRBJ2-2; 7 positions match TRBD2. The CDR3 length is 15 residues. Per the germline V gene, CDR1 is KGHSH and CDR2 is LQKENI. V shed 3 bases and J 6 bases; nucleotides not matched to a gene: 7. The CDR3 protein is CASSPQRGGAGELFF. As DNA, the CDR3 is TGTGCCAGCTCACCCCAGCGGGGAGGAGCCGGGGAGCTGTTTTTT.

The chain couples TRBV29-1 to TRBJ1-2; TRBD1 might be the D (5 bases). Germline CDR1 and CDR2: SQVTM and ANQGSEA. The ends were cut back, 7 bases at V and 7 bases at J, with 13 bases in the middle. This CDR3 comprises 11 residues. The CDR3 region has the DNA TGCAGCGCGACGGACACTTCTGGCTACACCTTC. Protein sequence: CSATDTSGYTF.

The chain combines TRBV19 with TRBJ1-5; TRBD1 might be the D (5 bases). The V and J ends lost 7 bases and 6 bases respectively, with 19 bases between them. The CDR3 contains 15 residues. Germline-derived CDR1 and CDR2 are LNHDA and SQIVND (reference sequence). CDR3 sequence reads: CASTITARVGQPQHF. CDR3 nucleotide sequence: TGTGCCAGTACCATAACCGCCAGGGTGGGTCAGCCCCAGCATTTT.

The V and J genes are TRBV19 and TRBJ1-5; D might be TRBD1 (5 bases). CDR3 length: 15 residues. Trimming cost V 0 bases and J 2 bases, with 8 bases left between them. In germline, CDR1 is LNHDA, CDR2 SQIVND (reference sequence). CDR3 nucleotides: TGTGCCAGTAGTATAGAGGGGCAGGGCAATCAGCCCCAGCATTTT. It codes for CASSIEGQGNQPQHF.

This clone was seen a few times. V usage is TRBV9 and J usage is TRBJ1-2, with TRBD1 as a possible D gene (5 bases). In germline, CDR1 is SGDLS, CDR2 YYNGEE. This CDR3 spans 14 amino acids. V lost 3 bases and J 7 bases, leaving 16 bases between the germline ends. The CDR3, as DNA: TGTGCCAGCAGCGGATACACTGGCGGGGGTGGCTACACCTTC. Its translation is CASSGYTGGGGYTF.

The chain couples TRBV3-1 (or the pseudogene TRBV3-2) to TRBJ2-2, with D unresolved. The length of the CDR3 is 13 residues. CDR1 is LGHDT, CDR2 YNNKEL, per germline (reference sequence). The V and J ends lost 6 bases and 1 base respectively, with 6 bases between them. The CDR3 loop is CASRLMNTGELFF. The CDR3 DNA follows: TGTGCCAGCAGACTGATGAACACCGGGGAGCTGTTTTTT.

The chain recombines TRBV28 with TRBJ1-5; weak D call: TRBD1 (6 bases). Germline-derived CDR1 and CDR2 are MDHEN and SYDVKM. The CDR3 covers 15 residues. Trimming left V 3 bases short and J 4 bases short, with 13 bases between. DNA of the CDR3: TGTGCCAGCAGTTTCAGGAGGCAGGGGAATCAGCCCCAGCATTTT. It yields the protein CASSFRRQGNQPQHF.

This rearrangement joins TRBV7-6 to TRBJ2-1; 9 bases align to TRBD2. CDR1 is SGHVS, CDR2 FNYEAQ, per germline. This CDR3 is 18 amino acids long. The V gene end was trimmed by 1 base and the J gene end by 0 bases; junction bases not matched to a gene: 7. The CDR3 DNA is TGTGCCAGCAGCTTAGTTCTAAAGCGGGGGGCCTCCTACAATGAGCAGTTCTTC. Its protein is CASSLVLKRGASYNEQFF.

This sequence joins TRBV18 and TRBJ1-2; D remains ambiguous. CDR1 and CDR2 (germline): KGHSH, LQKENI. This CDR3 is built from 13 residues. Trimming removed 1 base from V and 8 bases from J, with 11 bases in between. The CDR3 region has the DNA TGTGCCAGCTCACCACTGGAGACTGTCGGCTACACCTTC. Protein product: CASSPLETVGYTF.

The CDR3 here is CASSPGGGVGGNQPQHF. The CDR3 nucleotides are TGTGCCAGCAGCCCTGGCGGAGGGGTAGGTGGCAATCAGCCCCAGCATTTT. The J gene is TRBJ1-5, the V gene TRBV3-1 (or the pseudogene TRBV3-2), with D possibly TRBD1 on 5 matching bases. V dropped 4 bases and J dropped 2 bases, with 18 bases sitting between them. This CDR3 has 17 amino acids. Germline V gives CDR1 LGHDT, CDR2 YNNKEL (reference sequence).

The gene calls are TRBV7-9 and TRBJ1-4; a weak D match, TRBD1 (6 bases). The CDR3 is 16 amino acids. The V gene's germline CDR1 is SEHNR and CDR2 FQNEAQ (reference sequence). Trimming stripped 4 bases from V and 7 bases from J, with 19 bases between. The CDR3 loop reads CASSSLRQAQSEKLFF. CDR3 nucleotide sequence: TGTGCCAGCAGCTCTCTAAGACAGGCCCAGAGTGAAAAACTGTTTTTT.

This clone has only one observation. The chain has TRBV5-4 and TRBJ2-7; possibly TRBD1 for D (5 bases). CDR1 and CDR2 from the germline V gene are SGHNT and YYREEE (reference sequence). V lost 3 bases and J 2 bases, leaving 18 bases between the germline ends. The CDR3 spans 16 residues. The CDR3 is CASSSDRDRLTYEQYF. DNA of the CDR3: TGTGCCAGCAGCTCCGACAGAGATCGGTTGACCTACGAGCAGTACTTC.

The chain links TRBV4-1 to TRBJ1-5; TRBD1 matches 9 bases. CDR1 and CDR2 from the germline V gene are MGHRA and YSYEKL. V lost 2 bases and J lost 4; bases outside the gene matches: 6. This CDR3 region has 16 residues. CDR3 nucleotide sequence: TGCGCCAGCAGCCAAACGGGACAGGGTTTTAATCAGCCCCAGCATTTT. Its protein product is CASSQTGQGFNQPQHF.

This rearrangement joins TRBV28 to TRBJ2-7, with 8 bases matching TRBD1. V lost 10 bases and J lost 3; bases outside the gene matches: 2. This CDR3 spans 11 amino acids. Germline V CDR1 and CDR2: MDHEN, SYDVKM. Here the CDR3 DNA reads TGTGCCATCGACAGGGGCTACGAGCAGTACTTC. Protein sequence: CAIDRGYEQYF.

This chain joins TRBV6-1 and TRBJ2-7, with D perhaps matching TRBD1 (6 bases). Trimming cost V 5 bases and J 5 bases, with 16 bases left between them. Germline V CDR1 and CDR2: MNHNS, SASEGT. The CDR3 sequence is 14 residues long. CDR3 in amino acids: CASSSPDRANEQYF. As DNA, the CDR3 is TGTGCCAGCAGTTCCCCGGACAGAGCTAACGAGCAGTACTTC.

The chain carries TRBV19 and TRBJ1-2; the match to TRBD1 covers 7 bases. V gave up 5 bases and J gave up 2 bases; unmatched junction bases: 11. The length of the CDR3 is 16 residues. Germline CDR1 is LNHDA and CDR2 is SQIVND (reference sequence). The CDR3 DNA is TGTGCCAGTAGTCCGTCACAGGGGAACCACAACTATGGCTACACCTTC. It codes for CASSPSQGNHNYGYTF. The full variable domain, its missing parts supplied by reference TRBV19 and TRBJ1-2, is DGGITQSPKYLFRKEGQNVTLSCEQNLNHDAMYWYRQDPGQGLRLIYYSQIVNDFQKGDIAEGYSVSREKKESFPLTVTSAQKNPTAFYLCASSPSQGNHNYGYTFGSGTRLTVV.

The CDR3 spells CASSRGQGFSQPQHF. The CDR3, as DNA: TGTGCCAGTAGTAGGGGACAGGGATTTAGTCAGCCCCAGCATTTT. The V call is TRBV19, the J call TRBJ1-5, with 9 bases matching TRBD1. The CDR3 is 15 residues long. Germline V lookup: CDR1 LNHDA, CDR2 SQIVND (reference sequence). Germline trimming cut 4 bases from V and 6 bases from J; bases unmatched to any gene: 7.

The chain is built from TRBV18 and TRBJ1-3, with unresolved D. Germline V lookup: CDR1 KGHSH, CDR2 LQKENI. The CDR3 sequence is 17 residues long. V lost 0 bases to trimming and J lost 0 bases, with 12 bases between them. CDR3: CASSPPARGLSGNTIYF. CDR3 nucleotide sequence: TGTGCCAGCTCACCACCAGCCCGAGGTCTCTCTGGAAACACCATATATTTT.

In its sample, this clone was seen once. This chain uses TRBV2 with TRBJ2-1, with TRBD1 matching 8 bases. The germline V gene encodes CDR1 SNHLY and CDR2 FYNNEI. V trimming: 5 bases; J trimming: 3 bases; junction bases outside the gene matches: 6. CDR3 length: 15 residues. The CDR3 coding sequence is TGTGCCAGCAGTCCAGGACAGGGAGACTACAATGAGCAGTTCTTC. Protein: CASSPGQGDYNEQFF.

The chain links TRBV7-9 to TRBJ1-4, with 9 bases fitting TRBD1. Losses at the gene ends were 5 bases for V and 12 bases for J; bases not matched to a gene: 10. CDR1 is SEHNR, CDR2 FQNEAQ, per germline (reference sequence). The CDR3 contains 14 residues. The CDR3 sequence: CASSPGQGLVELFF. DNA for the CDR3: TGTGCCAGCAGCCCGGGACAGGGCCTTGTGGAACTGTTTTTT.

This clone came up once. V usage is TRBV5-1 and J usage is TRBJ2-7; tentative D call: TRBD2 (6 bases). Germline V CDR1 and CDR2: SGHRS, YFSETQ. This CDR3 comprises 13 residues. The ends were cut back, 4 bases at V and 13 bases at J, with 21 bases in the middle. The CDR3 DNA reads TGCGCCAGCAGCGGCGACGAAGGTGGGACTGCCTACTTC. This codes for CASSGDEGGTAYF.

V gene TRBV14 combines with J gene TRBJ1-4; no clear D. Germline V gene sequence: CDR1 SGHDN, CDR2 FVKESK. The CDR3 has 16 residues. The V gene lost 1 base and the J gene lost 5 bases, with 14 bases spanning the gap. CDR3 region: CASSQVEGRLNEKLFF. The DNA of the CDR3 is TGTGCCAGCAGCCAAGTCGAGGGCAGATTAAATGAAAAACTGTTTTTT.

The rearrangement links TRBV29-1 to TRBJ2-7, with TRBD1 as a possible D gene (6 bases). Trimming shortened V by 0 bases and J by 3 bases, and 9 bases separated the two germline ends. The CDR3 is 13 amino acids. CDR1 and CDR2 from the germline V gene are SQVTM and ANQGSEA. The CDR3 is CSVEEQGIYEQYF. The CDR3 DNA reads as TGCAGCGTTGAAGAACAGGGCATCTACGAGCAGTACTTC.

The rearrangement links TRBV4-1 to TRBJ2-3, with TRBD2 identical over 8 bases. The germline V gene encodes CDR1 MGHRA and CDR2 YSYEKL. This CDR3 comprises 16 residues. V shed 4 bases and J 2 bases; nucleotides not matched to a gene: 8. CDR3 region: CASSPVGGGITDTQYF. CDR3 nucleotides: TGCGCCAGCAGCCCGGTTGGCGGGGGGATCACAGATACGCAGTATTTT.